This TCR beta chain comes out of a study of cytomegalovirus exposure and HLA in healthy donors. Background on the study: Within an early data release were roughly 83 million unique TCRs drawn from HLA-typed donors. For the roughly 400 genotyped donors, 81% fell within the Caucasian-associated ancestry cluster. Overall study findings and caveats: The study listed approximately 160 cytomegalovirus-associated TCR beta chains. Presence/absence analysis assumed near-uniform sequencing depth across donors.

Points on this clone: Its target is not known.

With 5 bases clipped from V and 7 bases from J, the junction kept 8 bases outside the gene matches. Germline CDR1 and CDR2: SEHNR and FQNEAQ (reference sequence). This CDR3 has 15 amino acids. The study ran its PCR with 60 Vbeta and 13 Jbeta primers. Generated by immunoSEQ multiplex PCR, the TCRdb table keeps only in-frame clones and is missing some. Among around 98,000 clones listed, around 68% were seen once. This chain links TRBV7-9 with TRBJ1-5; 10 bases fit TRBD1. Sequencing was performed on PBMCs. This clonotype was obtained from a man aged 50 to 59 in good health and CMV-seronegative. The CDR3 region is CASSPGQGVIQPQHF. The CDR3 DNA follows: TGTGCCAGCAGCCCCGGACAGGGGGTAATCCAGCCCCAGCATTTT.